A single sample gave rise to the 9 T cell receptor beta chains below, sequenced in a study of T cell responses to AZD1222 COVID-19 vaccine. Method: immunoSEQ multiplex PCR; TCRdb's copy keeps in-frame clones and lacks some. The sample carries approximately 50,000 clones, around 85% recorded once. The sequenced sample was peripheral blood, obtained on day 0 of MenACWY control vaccination. The origin of the receptors is an adult in good health.

The rearrangement uses TRBV5-1 and TRBJ1-4; D is unresolved. CDR1 and CDR2 from the germline V gene are SGHRS and YFSETQ. There are 15 residues in the CDR3. V shed 0 bases and J shed 8 bases, with 14 bases lying between them. CDR3 protein: CASSLVGSGEEKLFF. The CDR3 DNA reads TGCGCCAGCAGCTTGGTAGGGAGCGGGGAGGAAAAACTGTTTTTT.

The chain uses TRBV11-2 and TRBJ1-5; 8 nucleotides align to TRBD1. Germline V CDR1 and CDR2: SGHAT, FQNNGV. V lost 1 base to trimming and J lost 2 bases; unmatched junction nucleotides: 10. The CDR3 is made up of 18 amino acids. The CDR3 DNA sequence: TGTGCCAGCAGCTTAGCCCCGACAGGGGCCGCGGGCAATCAGCCCCAGCATTTT. Residues: CASSLAPTGAAGNQPQHF. The whole variable domain, remainder taken from reference TRBV11-2 and TRBJ1-5, is EAGVAQSPRYKIIEKRQSVAFWCNPISGHATLYWYQQILGQGPKLLIQFQNNGVVDDSQLPKDRFSAERLKGVDSTLKIQPAKLEDSAVYLCASSLAPTGAAGNQPQHFGDGTRLSIL.

This clone occurred a few times. The chain is built from TRBV5-1 and TRBJ2-7, with D tentatively TRBD2 (6 bases). V was trimmed by 1 base and J by 4 bases, leaving 9 bases between them. The germline V gene has CDR1 SGHRS and CDR2 YFSETQ. This CDR3 has 13 residues. The CDR3 spells CASSLRGGYEQYF. In nucleotides, the CDR3 is TGCGCCAGCAGCTTGAGGGGAGGATACGAGCAGTACTTC.

V gene TRBV4-1 combines with J gene TRBJ1-3; 11 nucleotides line up with TRBD1. With V trimmed by 2 bases and J by 4 bases, 13 bases remained unmatched. The germline gives CDR1 MGHRA, CDR2 YSYEKL. The CDR3 spans 19 residues. The CDR3 loop reads CASSQPLLDRGQAGNTIYF. The CDR3 nucleotides are TGCGCCAGCAGCCAACCTCTTTTGGACAGGGGGCAAGCCGGAAACACCATATATTTT.

This rearrangement joins TRBV5-1 to TRBJ2-1, with TRBD2 identical over 10 bases. The V gene's germline CDR1 is SGHRS and CDR2 YFSETQ. CDR3 size: 14 residues. The J segment lost 6 bases and the V segment lost 0 bases, leaving 0 bases of the junction unmatched. This chain's CDR3 is CASSLASGSNEQFF. As DNA, the CDR3 is TGCGCCAGCAGCTTGGCTAGCGGGAGCAATGAGCAGTTCTTC. Using reference TRBV5-1 and TRBJ2-1 for the parts outside the CDR3, the full variable domain is KAGVTQTPRYLIKTRGQQVTLSCSPISGHRSVSWYQQTPGQGLQFLFEYFSETQRNKGNFPGRFSGRQFSNSRSEMNVSTLELGDSALYLCASSLASGSNEQFFGPGTRLTVL.

The chain has TRBV28 and TRBJ1-2; the D is unclear. CDR3 length equals 12 residues. V lost 4 bases and J 4 bases, leaving 7 bases between the germline ends. The germline V gene encodes CDR1 MDHEN and CDR2 SYDVKM. DNA for the CDR3: TGTGCCAGCAGTTGGGCCAGCTATGGCTACACCTTC. It translates to CASSWASYGYTF.

The chain is built from TRBV28 and TRBJ1-2; D is possibly TRBD1 (5 bases). V was pared by 5 bases and J by 4 bases, with 14 bases between. This CDR3 has 14 residues. The germline gives CDR1 MDHEN, CDR2 SYDVKM. DNA of the CDR3: TGTGCCAGCAGTGGTGGGGGAGTGGCCTATGGCTACACCTTC. Translation: CASSGGGVAYGYTF.

This clone was seen a handful of times. The V call is TRBV10-1, the J call TRBJ1-6; TRBD1 aligns across 7 bases. The CDR3 has 14 amino acids. Germline CDR1 is WNHNN and CDR2 is SYGVQD (reference sequence). V was pared by 7 bases and J by 7 bases, with 7 bases of the junction left unmatched. The CDR3 nucleotides are TGCGCCAGCAACATCGCAGGGGGGAATTCACCCCTCCACTTT. Residues: CASNIAGGNSPLHF.

This chain links TRBV6-6 with TRBJ1-3; D might be TRBD1 (6 bases). Trimming cost V 2 bases and J 4 bases, with 15 bases left between them. Germline CDR1 reads MNHNY; CDR2 reads SVGAGI (reference sequence). The CDR3 contains 16 residues. The CDR3 spells CASSYGPGVGGNTIYF. The CDR3 nucleotides are TGTGCCAGCAGTTACGGCCCAGGGGTCGGGGGAAACACCATATATTTT.